The 24 T cell receptor beta chains in this list originate from one sample, sequenced in a study of regulatory T cells in long-lasting Graves disease. HTBI primers from iRepertoire and Arm-PCR of CDR3 regions yielded the TCR beta libraries. TCRdb recomputed calls from the multiplex PCR reads with MiXCR, one row per CDR3 protein. This table has approximately 540,000 distinct CDR3 sequences, 9.5% to 15% appearing once. Documented time point: newly diagnosed GD, antithyroid drugs for less than 3 months. Extracted PBMC RNA gave rise to the TCR library. The sample was also linked to a second study, of T cells in Graves' hyperthyroidism and ophthalmopathy.

Sequenced here: peripheral blood mononuclear cells (PBMCs), sampled at new diagnosis, from a patient treated with antithyroid drugs. The receptor set was obtained from a woman in her 30s with Graves disease.

This clonotype was picked up a small number of times. This chain links TRBV18 with TRBJ2-7, with 8 bases matching TRBD1. V dropped 6 bases and J dropped 2; count of bases not matched to a gene: 3. CDR1 and CDR2 from the germline V gene are KGHSH and LQKENI. This CDR3 contains 13 residues. The CDR3 nucleotides are TGTGCCAGCTCTTGGGACAGGACCTACGAGCAGTACTTC. Protein: CASSWDRTYEQYF. Using reference TRBV18 and TRBJ2-7 for the parts outside the CDR3, the full variable domain is NAGVMQNPRHLVRRRGQEARLRCSPMKGHSHVYWYRQLPEEGLKFMVYLQKENIIDESGMPKERFSAEFPKEGPSILRIQQVVRGDSAAYFCASSWDRTYEQYFGPGTRLTVT.

At least ten counts were recorded for this clonotype. The CDR3 reads CAWSVPNSYEQYF. The CDR3 DNA reads as TGTGCCTGGAGTGTACCGAACAGCTACGAGCAGTACTTC. The chain is built from TRBV30 and TRBJ2-7; D gene unclear. Per the germline V gene, CDR1 is GTSNPN and CDR2 is SVGIG (reference sequence). The V and J ends lost 0 bases and 3 bases respectively, with 9 bases between them. CDR3 length equals 13 residues.

The chain employs TRBV28 and TRBJ1-1; 7 bases fit TRBD1. The CDR3 extends over 17 amino acids. The V gene end was trimmed by 4 bases and the J gene end by 3 bases; junction bases not matched to a gene: 14. Germline CDR1 MDHEN, CDR2 SYDVKM. In DNA form, the CDR3 reads TGTGCCAGCAGTTCCCCAGGGGGTGTCACGAGGTACACTGAAGCTTTCTTT. Its protein product is CASSSPGGVTRYTEAFF.

This clonotype came up many times. The genes are TRBV30 and TRBJ2-2; D is unresolved. Trimming cost V 2 bases and J 6 bases, with 10 bases left between them. The CDR3 consists of 13 residues. CDR1 is GTSNPN and CDR2 is SVGIG in the germline V gene (reference sequence). CDR3 nucleotide sequence: TGTGCCTGGAGTCGGCAGGAATCCGGGGAGCTGTTTTTT. Protein sequence: CAWSRQESGELFF.

This clonotype was seen many times. CDR3 amino acids: CASTIWGGNQPQHF. CDR3 sequence (DNA): TGTGCCAGCACAATATGGGGTGGCAATCAGCCCCAGCATTTT. This sequence joins TRBV6-1 and TRBJ1-5, with D unresolved. Germline assignment: CDR1 MNHNS and CDR2 SASEGT. This CDR3 has 14 amino acids. Trimming removed 7 bases at V and 2 bases at J, with 12 bases between.

As concerns this clonotype: This could be a read error, since a much larger clone is one nucleotide away. The chain joins TRBV4-2 to TRBJ2-1; the match to TRBD2 covers 11 bases. Germline V CDR1 and CDR2: LGHNA, YNFKEQ. The CDR3 runs to 15 residues. The DNA for the CDR3 is TGTGCCAGCAGCCCGGGACTAGCGGAATACAATGAGCGGTTCTTC. Encoded protein: CASSPGLAEYNERFF.

Many counts were recorded for this clonotype. V and J are TRBV2 and TRBJ2-4; no reliable D call. The V and J ends lost 6 bases and 6 bases respectively, with 12 bases between them. Germline CDR1 is SNHLY and CDR2 is FYNNEI. CDR3 size: 13 residues. As DNA, the CDR3 is TGTGCCAGCAGCATTAGTCCAATAAACATTCAGTACTTC. Amino acid sequence: CASSISPINIQYF.

About this clonotype: A far larger clone differs by one base, so this is likely a read error. The chain links TRBV6-6 to TRBJ2-5; TRBD2 aligns across 10 bases. Trimming cost V 4 bases and J 2 bases; bases outside gene matches: 13. Germline V lookup: CDR1 MNHNY, CDR2 SVGAGI (reference sequence). This CDR3 is 18 amino acids long. CDR3 in DNA: TGTGCCAGCAGTTGCTCGAGTGTGCTAGCGGGAGTACAAGAGACCCAGTACTTC. Protein product: CASSCSSVLAGVQETQYF.

The chain's CDR3 is CASSGLPGQHNYGYTF. CDR3 DNA sequence: TGTGCCAGCAGTGGATTGCCGGGACAACATAACTATGGCTACACCTTC. This rearrangement joins TRBV25-1 to TRBJ1-2, with D tentatively TRBD1 (6 bases). Germline CDR1 and CDR2: MGHDK and SYGVNS. V was cut by 4 bases and J by 1 base, with 16 bases left in between. This CDR3 comprises 16 residues.

Many counts were recorded for this clonotype. The CDR3 nucleotides read TGTGCCAGCAGTTTCGTTCGGGTGGGCAGGTGGGATGAGCAGTTCTTC. It is translated as CASSFVRVGRWDEQFF. The J gene is TRBJ2-1, the V gene TRBV28; D unresolved. Germline-derived CDR1 and CDR2 are MDHEN and SYDVKM. Trimming left V 3 bases short and J 8 bases short, with 20 bases between. CDR3 length: 16 residues.

Concerning this clonotype: A much larger clonotype is one base distant, so this may be a read error. The rearrangement links TRBV6-9 to TRBJ2-7, with 8 positions matching TRBD2. V shed 3 bases, J shed 7 bases, and the junction held 11 bases outside the gene matches. The germline gives CDR1 MNHGY, CDR2 SVAAGI. This CDR3 is built from 15 residues. The CDR3 region has the DNA TGTGCCAGCAGTTACGCCGGACTAGCCTACAATGAGCAGTACTTC. It yields the protein CASSYAGLAYNEQYF.

In its sample, this clonotype was seen many times. The genes are TRBV20-1 and TRBJ2-3, with a weak D call TRBD2 (6 bases). Deletions cut 1 base from V and 0 bases from J, with 11 bases between. The germline V gene encodes CDR1 DFQATT and CDR2 SNEGSKA (reference sequence). The length of the CDR3 is 15 residues. The CDR3: CSARVWRGSTDTQYF. DNA of the CDR3: TGCAGTGCTAGAGTTTGGCGGGGAAGCACAGATACGCAGTATTTT.

This clonotype was seen at least ten times. J is TRBJ1-4 and V is TRBV11-2, with D uncertain. The V gene lost 2 bases and the J gene lost 10 bases, with 8 bases spanning the gap. The CDR3 loop spans 12 amino acids. Germline V gene sequence: CDR1 SGHAT, CDR2 FQNNGV. The CDR3 sequence: CASSLNVGKLFF. In DNA form, the CDR3 reads TGTGCCAGCAGCTTAAACGTAGGAAAACTGTTTTTT.

This clonotype was seen ten or more times. This chain joins TRBV20-1 and TRBJ1-3, with D perhaps TRBD1 (5 bases). The V gene's germline CDR1 is DFQATT and CDR2 SNEGSKA (reference sequence). Trimming removed 6 bases from V and 4 bases from J, with 10 bases in between. This CDR3 has 12 residues. The CDR3 DNA reads TGCAGTGCCGGGACCCCGGGAAACACCATATATTTT. Residues: CSAGTPGNTIYF.

The chain joins TRBV18 to TRBJ1-1; 8 bases are shared with TRBD1. V lost 1 base to trimming and J lost 4 bases; unmatched junction nucleotides: 2. The germline V gene encodes CDR1 KGHSH and CDR2 LQKENI. This CDR3 comprises 14 residues. This chain's CDR3 is CASSPLRGLTEAFF. CDR3 nucleotides: TGTGCCAGCTCACCACTCAGGGGGCTCACTGAAGCTTTCTTT.

This clonotype appeared many times. The chain recombines TRBV19 with TRBJ2-1, with D uncertain. The CDR3 runs to 12 residues. V was pared by 1 base and J by 9 bases, with 7 bases between. Germline CDR1 and CDR2: LNHDA and SQIVND (reference sequence). CDR3 region: CASSIGGGEQFF. CDR3 in DNA: TGTGCCAGTAGTATAGGAGGCGGTGAGCAGTTCTTC.

This clonotype came up many times. The chain carries TRBV12-3 or TRBV12-4 and TRBJ2-3; D is perhaps TRBD1 or TRBD2 (5 bases each). The length of the CDR3 is 16 residues. Trimming removed 7 bases from V and 2 bases from J, with 19 bases in between. CDR3 in amino acids: CASTPVGLALTDTQYF. The CDR3 nucleotides are TGTGCCAGCACTCCGGTGGGGCTAGCTCTCACAGATACGCAGTATTTT.

This clonotype showed up many times. This chain connects TRBV20-1 to TRBJ2-3; 13 nucleotides align to TRBD2. The CDR3 has 15 residues. Germline-derived CDR1 and CDR2 are DFQATT and SNEGSKA (reference sequence). The trim removed 6 bases at V and 4 bases at J, leaving 7 bases unmatched. The CDR3 loop is CSASTSGRMSDTQYF. CDR3 coding DNA: TGCAGTGCGTCGACTAGCGGGAGGATGTCAGATACGCAGTATTTT.

This clonotype was counted ten times or more. V and J are TRBV11-2 and TRBJ2-1, with 9 positions matching TRBD2. This CDR3 spans 16 amino acids. Germline-derived CDR1 and CDR2 are SGHAT and FQNNGV. The trim removed 1 base at V and 5 bases at J, leaving 6 bases unmatched. The CDR3 sequence is CASSLGLAGLNNEQFF. CDR3 DNA sequence: TGTGCCAGCAGCTTAGGGCTAGCGGGATTAAACAATGAGCAGTTCTTC.

This clonotype was counted only a few times. This sequence joins TRBV3-1 and TRBJ2-3, with D perhaps matching TRBD1 (6 bases). Trimming stripped 1 base from V and 4 bases from J, with 18 bases between. Germline CDR1 is LGHDT and CDR2 is YNNKEL (reference sequence). The CDR3 runs to 17 residues. CDR3 residues: CASSQGLGWTAPDTQYF. CDR3 nucleotides: TGTGCCAGCAGCCAAGGGTTGGGGTGGACAGCCCCAGATACGCAGTATTTT.

This clonotype was recorded a few times. V is TRBV30 and J is TRBJ2-4; 10 bases agree with TRBD1. The CDR3 runs 14 residues. The germline V gene encodes CDR1 GTSNPN and CDR2 SVGIG (reference sequence). After removal of 2 bases from V and 4 bases from J, the junction contained 2 bases not matched to a gene. CDR3 DNA sequence: TGTGCCTGGAGTTGGGGACAGGGGAAAAACATTCAGTACTTC. Its translation: CAWSWGQGKNIQYF.

This clonotype was detected many times. J is TRBJ2-1 and V is TRBV2, with 8 bases aligning to TRBD2. Germline CDR1 and CDR2: SNHLY and FYNNEI. The CDR3 covers 16 residues. V gave up 3 bases and J gave up 8 bases; unmatched junction bases: 12. As DNA, the CDR3 is TGTGCCAGCAGTGATTTCGGCGGGAGGTCGTGGGATGAGCAGTTCTTC. Its protein is CASSDFGGRSWDEQFF.

The sample holds a few counts of this clonotype. The rearrangement links TRBV19 to TRBJ2-1; D is uncertain. Germline V gene data show CDR1 as LNHDA and CDR2 as SQIVND (reference sequence). V was cut by 5 bases and J by 8 bases, with 7 bases left in between. The length of the CDR3 is 11 residues. The CDR3 DNA follows: TGTGCCAGTAGTTTGGACCATGAGCAGTTCTTC. This translates into CASSLDHEQFF. The full variable domain, completed using reference TRBV19 and TRBJ2-1, is DGGITQSPKYLFRKEGQNVTLSCEQNLNHDAMYWYRQDPGQGLRLIYYSQIVNDFQKGDIAEGYSVSREKKESFPLTVTSAQKNPTAFYLCASSLDHEQFFGPGTRLTVL.

This clonotype was seen at least ten times. The chain combines TRBV6-1 with TRBJ1-6, with D hard to call. V lost 7 bases and J 5 bases, leaving 9 bases between the germline ends. Germline CDR1 and CDR2: MNHNS and SASEGT. This CDR3 comprises 13 residues. As DNA, the CDR3 is TGTGCCAGCATGCGGCGTAATAATTCACCCCTCCACTTT. This sequence encodes CASMRRNNSPLHF.